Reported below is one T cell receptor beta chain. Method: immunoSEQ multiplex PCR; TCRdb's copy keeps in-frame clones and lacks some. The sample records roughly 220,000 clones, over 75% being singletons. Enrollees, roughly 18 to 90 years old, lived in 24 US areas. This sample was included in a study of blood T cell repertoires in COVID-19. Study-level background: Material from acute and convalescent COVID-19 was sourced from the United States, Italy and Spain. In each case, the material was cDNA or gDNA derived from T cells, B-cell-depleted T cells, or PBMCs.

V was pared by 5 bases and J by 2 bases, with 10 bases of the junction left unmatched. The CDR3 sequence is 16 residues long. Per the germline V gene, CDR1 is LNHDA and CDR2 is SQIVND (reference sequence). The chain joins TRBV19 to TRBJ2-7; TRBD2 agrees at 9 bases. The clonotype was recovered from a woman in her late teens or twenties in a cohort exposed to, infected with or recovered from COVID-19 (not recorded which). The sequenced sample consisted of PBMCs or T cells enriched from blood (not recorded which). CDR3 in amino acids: CASSSRAGGDAYEQYF. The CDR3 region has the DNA TGTGCCAGTAGTTCCCGAGCGGGAGGCGACGCCTACGAGCAGTACTTC.